One sample yielded the 10 T cell receptor beta chains listed below, sequenced in a study of yellow fever vaccine responses in identical twins. TCRdb called the RT-PCR reads again in MiXCR, with one record for every CDR3 protein. The sample has 35,000 or so distinct CDR3 sequences, almost 60% seen once. This specimen consisted of T cells from blood (PBMCs), unsorted or a sorted subset (not recorded which), obtained before or after yellow fever vaccination (not recorded which). These receptors originate from a woman between 18 and 29 years old who received the yellow fever vaccine.

The genes are TRBV10-3 and TRBJ1-5, with D maybe TRBD1 (5 bases). The V end lost 3 bases, the J end lost 5 bases, and 8 bases lay between the germline ends. The germline gives CDR1 ENHRY, CDR2 SYGVKD. This CDR3 region has 13 residues. The CDR3 DNA follows: TGTGCCATCAGTGACAGGGAGCATCAGCCCCAGCATTTT. Residues: CAISDREHQPQHF.

CDR3 coding DNA: TGTGCCAGTAGTATAGGAGACTACAATGAGCAGTTCTTC. As protein: CASSIGDYNEQFF. The chain uses TRBV19 and TRBJ2-1; D unresolved. The CDR3 consists of 13 residues. With 1 base removed from V and 3 bases from J, the gap between germline ends came to 4 bases. CDR1 is LNHDA, CDR2 SQIVND, per germline (reference sequence).

The rearrangement joins TRBV28 to TRBJ2-2, with D possibly matching TRBD2 (5 bases). Per the germline V gene, CDR1 is MDHEN and CDR2 is SYDVKM. V shed 3 bases and J shed 5 bases, with 7 bases lying between them. The CDR3 is made up of 13 amino acids. The CDR3 DNA reads as TGTGCCAGCAGTTTCCGGGGAACCGGGGAGCTGTTTTTT. Its protein is CASSFRGTGELFF.

The V gene is TRBV11-2, the J gene TRBJ2-3, with 9 nucleotides matching TRBD1. The germline V gene encodes CDR1 SGHAT and CDR2 FQNNGV. Trimming at V came to 5 bases and at J to 0 bases, leaving 6 bases not matched to a gene. The CDR3 is 16 amino acids. CDR3 sequence: CASSTWTGESTDTQYF. The CDR3 DNA sequence: TGTGCCAGCAGCACGTGGACAGGGGAGAGCACAGATACGCAGTATTTT.

The V call is TRBV10-1, the J call TRBJ2-2, with a tentative D call TRBD2 (5 bases). Trimming removed 6 bases from V and 7 bases from J, with 15 bases in between. This CDR3 comprises 14 residues. The germline V gene encodes CDR1 WNHNN and CDR2 SYGVQD (reference sequence). The CDR3 DNA is TGCGCCAGCAGAAGCGAGGGTTTATACGGGGAGCTGTTTTTT. It specifies CASRSEGLYGELFF.

This clonotype was seen only a few times. The chain carries TRBV10-1 and TRBJ2-7; D might be TRBD2 (5 bases). The V and J ends lost 6 bases and 3 bases respectively, with 12 bases between them. Germline CDR1 and CDR2: WNHNN and SYGVQD (reference sequence). The CDR3 consists of 13 residues. The CDR3: CASRREGSYEQYF. The CDR3 region has the DNA TGCGCCAGCAGAAGGGAAGGGAGCTACGAGCAGTACTTC.

The chain uses TRBV5-1 and TRBJ1-2; D perhaps matches TRBD1 (5 bases). V dropped 4 bases and J dropped 5 bases, with 21 bases sitting between them. The length of the CDR3 is 16 residues. From germline, CDR1 is SGHRS and CDR2 YFSETQ. The CDR3 nucleotides are TGCGCCAGCAGCGCTGGACAAGGAACTATATTTTATGGCTACACCTTC. Amino acids: CASSAGQGTIFYGYTF.

The genes are TRBV11-2 and TRBJ1-1; possible D gene TRBD1, 5 bases. The CDR3 runs to 12 residues. Germline V gene data show CDR1 as SGHAT and CDR2 as FQNNGV. V lost 6 bases, J lost 1 base, and 6 bases lay in between. The CDR3 DNA reads as TGTGCCAGCAGGCAGGGGAACACTGAAGCTTTCTTT. It translates to CASRQGNTEAFF.

This clonotype was counted only a few times. This sequence joins TRBV7-6 and TRBJ2-1; possibly TRBD2 for D (5 bases). The CDR3 consists of 13 residues. V was pared by 1 base and J by 6 bases, with 7 bases between. CDR1 and CDR2 from the germline V gene are SGHVS and FNYEAQ. Here the CDR3 reads CASSLGAVNEQFF. The CDR3 DNA sequence: TGTGCCAGCAGCTTAGGAGCGGTCAATGAGCAGTTCTTC.

This clonotype appeared a few times. The chain recombines TRBV10-3 with TRBJ2-1; tentatively, D is TRBD2 (5 bases). Germline assignment: CDR1 ENHRY and CDR2 SYGVKD. The CDR3 covers 15 residues. V lost 4 bases to trimming and J lost 4 bases, with 14 bases between them. The CDR3 here is CAISGKGLRYNEQFF. The CDR3 region has the DNA TGTGCCATCAGTGGAAAAGGACTTCGGTACAATGAGCAGTTCTTC.